The 9 T cell receptor beta chains listed next were all sequenced from one sample in a study of response to subunit inactivated influenza vaccine. In TCRdb, the RT-PCR reads were re-called with MiXCR into one record per CDR3 protein. The sample carries 500,000 to 700,000 distinct CDR3 sequences, around 25% recorded once. The same sample was also used in a study of T cells expressing NK-cell markers. That study adds: A 5'RACE template switching approach incorporating UMIs was used to make TCR beta cDNA.

Source: CD4+ T cells sorted from PBMCs, taken 11 to 12 days after vaccination. These TCRs come from a man aged 45-65 years who received an inactivated influenza vaccine.

V usage is TRBV11-2 and J usage is TRBJ2-7; 7 bases map to TRBD1. Losses at the gene ends were 3 bases for V and 3 bases for J; bases not matched to a gene: 8. Germline V gene data show CDR1 as SGHAT and CDR2 as FQNNGV. The CDR3 loop spans 15 amino acids. This CDR3 is CASSLARTGVYEQYF. The CDR3 DNA sequence: TGTGCCAGCAGCTTGGCCAGAACAGGGGTCTACGAGCAGTACTTC. Filled out from reference TRBV11-2 and TRBJ2-7, the complete variable domain reads EAGVAQSPRYKIIEKRQSVAFWCNPISGHATLYWYQQILGQGPKLLIQFQNNGVVDDSQLPKDRFSAERLKGVDSTLKIQPAKLEDSAVYLCASSLARTGVYEQYFGPGTRLTVT.

This clonotype was observed once. This chain links TRBV6-5 with TRBJ2-1; D possibly corresponds to TRBD2 (6 bases). V was pared by 5 bases and J by 1 base, with 15 bases between. CDR3 length: 16 amino acids. Germline loops: CDR1 MNHEY, CDR2 SVGAGI. The CDR3 region is CASSDWRGRSYNEQFF. The DNA for the CDR3 is TGTGCCAGCAGTGACTGGAGGGGACGGTCCTACAATGAGCAGTTCTTC.

This clonotype has only a few counts. The chain recombines TRBV12-3 or TRBV12-4 with TRBJ2-2; TRBD1 matches at 7 bases. The J segment lost 4 bases and the V segment lost 7 bases, leaving 12 bases of the junction unmatched. The CDR3 spans 16 residues. CDR3 sequence reads: CASNPTGVIRTGELFF. The CDR3 DNA reads as TGTGCCAGCAACCCTACAGGGGTTATACGCACCGGGGAGCTGTTTTTT.

This clonotype occurred a few times. The chain has TRBV6-5 and TRBJ1-4, with TRBD1 matching 9 bases. The CDR3 extends over 15 amino acids. CDR1 MNHEY and CDR2 SVGAGI come from the germline V gene. Losses at the gene ends were 2 bases for V and 4 bases for J; bases not matched to a gene: 2. CDR3 sequence: CASSYRGQGNEKLFF. The CDR3 DNA sequence: TGTGCCAGCAGTTACCGGGGACAGGGTAATGAAAAACTGTTTTTT.

This rearrangement joins TRBV5-1 to TRBJ2-3, with 11 bases matching TRBD2. This CDR3 comprises 17 residues. Trimming took 0 bases from V and 10 from J; bases not matched to a gene: 13. Germline assignment: CDR1 SGHRS and CDR2 YFSETQ. The CDR3 loop reads CASSLVTSGGTPGAQYF. In DNA form, the CDR3 reads TGCGCCAGCAGCTTGGTTACTAGCGGGGGCACCCCTGGAGCGCAGTATTTT. Full variable domain (rest looked up from reference TRBV5-1 and TRBJ2-3): KAGVTQTPRYLIKTRGQQVTLSCSPISGHRSVSWYQQTPGQGLQFLFEYFSETQRNKGNFPGRFSGRQFSNSRSEMNVSTLELGDSALYLCASSLVTSGGTPGAQYFGPGTRLTVL.

The V gene is TRBV5-1, the J gene TRBJ2-7; maybe TRBD2 (6 bases). This CDR3 comprises 14 residues. The germline V and J ends were trimmed by 4 bases and 1 base, with 12 bases remaining between them. Looked up from germline, CDR1 is SGHRS and CDR2 is YFSETQ. The CDR3 spells CASSREGTSYEQYF. The CDR3 region has the DNA TGCGCCAGCAGCCGAGAAGGGACTTCCTACGAGCAGTACTTC. Variable domain in full (rest from reference TRBV5-1 and TRBJ2-7): KAGVTQTPRYLIKTRGQQVTLSCSPISGHRSVSWYQQTPGQGLQFLFEYFSETQRNKGNFPGRFSGRQFSNSRSEMNVSTLELGDSALYLCASSREGTSYEQYFGPGTRLTVT.

The sample holds many counts of this clonotype. The chain uses TRBV5-1 and TRBJ2-1; D is uncertain. The CDR3 runs to 13 residues. Trimming cost V 2 bases and J 5 bases, with 8 bases left between them. Germline V gene data show CDR1 as SGHRS and CDR2 as YFSETQ. The CDR3 here is CASSLGRHNEQFF. DNA for the CDR3: TGCGCCAGCAGCTTAGGGCGGCACAATGAGCAGTTCTTC.

The chain carries TRBV7-8 and TRBJ1-5, with D possibly matching TRBD1 (5 bases). CDR3 size: 17 residues. Trimming pared 1 base from V and 3 bases from J, leaving 16 bases between. CDR1 is SGHVS and CDR2 is FQNEAQ in the germline V gene. DNA for the CDR3: TGTGCCAGCAGCTTAGTGAGGCAGGGAAGCCTCAATCAGCCCCAGCATTTT. Amino acid sequence: CASSLVRQGSLNQPQHF. The entire variable domain, with the rest obtained from reference TRBV7-8 and TRBJ1-5, is as follows: GAGVSQSPRYKVAKRGQDVALRCDPISGHVSLFWYQQALGQGPEFLTYFQNEAQLDKSGLPSDRFFAERPEGSVSTLKIQRTQQEDSAVYLCASSLVRQGSLNQPQHFGDGTRLSIL.

This clonotype was seen a few times. The chain links TRBV7-9 to TRBJ2-7, with D perhaps TRBD1 (6 bases). CDR1 and CDR2 (germline): SEHNR, FQNEAQ (reference sequence). Trimming took 5 bases from V and 3 from J, leaving 14 bases between them. CDR3 size: 14 residues. CDR3 DNA sequence: TGTGCCAGCAGCCCGTGGACAGCGAACTACGAGCAGTACTTC. Encoded protein: CASSPWTANYEQYF.